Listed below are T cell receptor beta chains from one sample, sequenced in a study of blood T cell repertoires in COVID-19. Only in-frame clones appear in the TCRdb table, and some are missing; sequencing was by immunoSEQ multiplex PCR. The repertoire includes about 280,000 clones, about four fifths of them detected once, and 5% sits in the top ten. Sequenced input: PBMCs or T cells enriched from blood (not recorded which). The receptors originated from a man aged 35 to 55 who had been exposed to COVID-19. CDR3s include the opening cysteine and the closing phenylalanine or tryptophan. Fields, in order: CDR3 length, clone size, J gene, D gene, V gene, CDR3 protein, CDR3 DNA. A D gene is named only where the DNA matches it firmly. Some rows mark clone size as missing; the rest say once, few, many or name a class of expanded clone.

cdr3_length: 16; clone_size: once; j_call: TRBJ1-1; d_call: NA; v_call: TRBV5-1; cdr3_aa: CASSLSHHLLNTEAFF; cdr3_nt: TGCGCCAGCAGCTTGTCTCACCACCTATTGAACACTGAAGCTTTCTTT
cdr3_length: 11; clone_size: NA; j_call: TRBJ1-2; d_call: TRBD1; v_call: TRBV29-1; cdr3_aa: CSDDRDYGYTF; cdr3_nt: TGCAGTGACGACAGGGACTATGGCTACACCTTC
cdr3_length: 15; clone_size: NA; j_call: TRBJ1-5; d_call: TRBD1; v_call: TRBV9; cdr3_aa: CASSPGQGSNQPQHF; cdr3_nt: TGTGCCAGCAGCCCAGGACAGGGGAGCAATCAGCCCCAGCATTTT
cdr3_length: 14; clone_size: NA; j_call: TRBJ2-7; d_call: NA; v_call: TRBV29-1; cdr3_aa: CSVEDPVERAEQYF; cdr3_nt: TGCAGCGTTGAAGATCCGGTAGAAAGAGCCGAGCAGTACTTC
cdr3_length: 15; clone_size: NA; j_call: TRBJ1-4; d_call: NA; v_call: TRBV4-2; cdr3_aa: CASSQEQGKWEKLFF; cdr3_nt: TGTGCCAGCAGCCAAGAACAGGGCAAATGGGAAAAACTGTTTTTT
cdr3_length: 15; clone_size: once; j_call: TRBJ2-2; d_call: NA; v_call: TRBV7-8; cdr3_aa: CASSLARLGTGELFF; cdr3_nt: TGTGCCAGCAGCTTAGCAAGACTAGGAACCGGGGAGCTGTTTTTT
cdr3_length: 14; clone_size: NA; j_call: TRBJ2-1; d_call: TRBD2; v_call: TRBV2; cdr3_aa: CASLPSGMDNEQFF; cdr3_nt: TGTGCCAGCCTTCCTAGCGGGATGGACAATGAGCAGTTCTTC
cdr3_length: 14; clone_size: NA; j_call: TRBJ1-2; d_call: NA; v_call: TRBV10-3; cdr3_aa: CASKYQTETYGYTF; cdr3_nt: TGTGCCAGCAAATATCAGACAGAGACCTATGGCTACACCTTC
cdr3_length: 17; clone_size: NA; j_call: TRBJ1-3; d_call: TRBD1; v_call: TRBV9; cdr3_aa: CASSVRGGTGGGNTIYF; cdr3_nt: TGTGCCAGCAGCGTGAGAGGGGGAACAGGGGGTGGAAACACCATATATTTT
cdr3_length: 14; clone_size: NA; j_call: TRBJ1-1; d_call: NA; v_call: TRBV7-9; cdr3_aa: CASRTKESLAEAFF; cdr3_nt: TGTGCCAGCAGGACTAAGGAGTCCCTAGCAGAAGCTTTCTTT
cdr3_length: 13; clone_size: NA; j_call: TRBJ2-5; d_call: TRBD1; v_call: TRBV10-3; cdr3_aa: CAIKGTGEETQYF; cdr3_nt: TGTGCCATCAAGGGGACAGGGGAAGAGACCCAGTACTTC
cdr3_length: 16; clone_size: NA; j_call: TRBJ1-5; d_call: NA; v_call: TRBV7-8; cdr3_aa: CASSLDLKVSNQPQHF; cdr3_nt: TGTGCCAGCAGCTTAGACCTAAAAGTTAGCAATCAGCCCCAGCATTTT
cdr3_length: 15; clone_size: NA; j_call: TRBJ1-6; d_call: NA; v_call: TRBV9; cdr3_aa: CASSMSSGTHSPLHF; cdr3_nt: TGTGCCAGCAGCATGAGCTCCGGGACACATTCACCCCTCCACTTT
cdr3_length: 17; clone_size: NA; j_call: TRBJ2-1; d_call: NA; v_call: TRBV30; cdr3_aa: CAWSRTSRVGSYNEQFF; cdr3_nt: TGTGCCTGGAGTCGGACCAGCAGGGTGGGGTCCTACAATGAGCAGTTCTTC
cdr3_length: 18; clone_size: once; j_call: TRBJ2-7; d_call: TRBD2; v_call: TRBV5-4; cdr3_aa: CASSPRGTSRMGGAEQYF; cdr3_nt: TGTGCCAGCAGCCCCCGGGGGACTAGTCGTATGGGCGGAGCCGAGCAGTACTTC
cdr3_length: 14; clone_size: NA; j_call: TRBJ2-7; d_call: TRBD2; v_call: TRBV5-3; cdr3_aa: CARSLPSGIYEQYF; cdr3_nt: TGTGCCAGAAGCTTGCCCAGCGGGATCTACGAGCAGTACTTC
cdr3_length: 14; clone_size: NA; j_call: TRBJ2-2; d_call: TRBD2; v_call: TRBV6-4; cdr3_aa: CASSDSRGSGELFF; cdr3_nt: TGTGCCAGCAGTGACTCGCGGGGGTCCGGGGAGCTGTTTTTT
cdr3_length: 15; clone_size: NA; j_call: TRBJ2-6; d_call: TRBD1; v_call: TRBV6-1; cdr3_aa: CASSDQGAGANVLTF; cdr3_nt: TGTGCCAGCAGTGACCAGGGGGCTGGGGCCAACGTCCTGACTTTC
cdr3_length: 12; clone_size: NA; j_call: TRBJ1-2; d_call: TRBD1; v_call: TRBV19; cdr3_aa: CASRQGDYGYTF; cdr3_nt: TGTGCCAGTCGCCAGGGGGACTATGGCTACACCTTC
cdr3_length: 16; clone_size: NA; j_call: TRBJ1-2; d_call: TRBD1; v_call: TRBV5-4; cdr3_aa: CASSLDGQGVSYGYTF; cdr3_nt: TGTGCCAGCAGCTTGGATGGACAGGGGGTTTCCTATGGCTACACCTTC
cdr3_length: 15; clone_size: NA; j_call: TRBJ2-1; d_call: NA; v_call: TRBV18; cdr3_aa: CASSPLKREHDEQFF; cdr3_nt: TGTGCCAGCTCACCATTAAAACGGGAGCATGATGAGCAGTTCTTC
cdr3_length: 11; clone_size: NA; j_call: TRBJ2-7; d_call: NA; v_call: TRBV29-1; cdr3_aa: CSVELSYEQYF; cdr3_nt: TGCAGCGTTGAACTCTCCTACGAGCAGTACTTC
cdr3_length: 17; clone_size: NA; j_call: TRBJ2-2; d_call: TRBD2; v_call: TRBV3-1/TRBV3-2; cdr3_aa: CASSRQTSGRNTGELFF; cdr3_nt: TGTGCCAGCAGCCGCCAGACTAGCGGGAGGAACACCGGGGAGCTGTTTTTT
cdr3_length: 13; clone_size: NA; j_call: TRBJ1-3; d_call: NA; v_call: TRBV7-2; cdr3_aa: CASSLASGNTIYF; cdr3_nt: TGTGCCAGCAGCTTGGCATCTGGAAACACCATATATTTT
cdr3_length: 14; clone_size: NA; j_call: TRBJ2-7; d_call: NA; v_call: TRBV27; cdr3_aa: CASSSRFLPSEQYF; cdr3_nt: TGTGCCAGCAGTTCCCGGTTCCTCCCGTCCGAGCAGTACTTC
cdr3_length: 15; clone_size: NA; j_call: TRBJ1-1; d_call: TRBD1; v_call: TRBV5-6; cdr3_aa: CASSITGQGDTEAFF; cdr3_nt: TGTGCCAGCAGCATCACGGGACAGGGTGACACTGAAGCTTTCTTT
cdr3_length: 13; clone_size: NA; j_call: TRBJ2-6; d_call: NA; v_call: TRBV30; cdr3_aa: CAWESSGANVLTF; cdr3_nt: TGTGCCTGGGAGAGCTCTGGGGCCAACGTCCTGACTTTC
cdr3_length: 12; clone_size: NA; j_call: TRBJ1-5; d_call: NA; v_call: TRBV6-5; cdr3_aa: CASSYRAQPQHF; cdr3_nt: TGTGCCAGCAGTTACCGAGCACAGCCCCAGCATTTT
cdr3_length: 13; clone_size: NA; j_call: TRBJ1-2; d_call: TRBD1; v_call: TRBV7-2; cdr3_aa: CASSSGQGDGYTF; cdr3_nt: TGTGCCAGCAGCTCGGGACAGGGGGATGGCTACACCTTC
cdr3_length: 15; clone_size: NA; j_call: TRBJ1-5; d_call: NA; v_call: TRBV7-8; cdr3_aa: CASSVSTGQNQPQHF; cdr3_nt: TGTGCCAGCAGCGTTTCCACAGGACAGAATCAGCCCCAGCATTTT